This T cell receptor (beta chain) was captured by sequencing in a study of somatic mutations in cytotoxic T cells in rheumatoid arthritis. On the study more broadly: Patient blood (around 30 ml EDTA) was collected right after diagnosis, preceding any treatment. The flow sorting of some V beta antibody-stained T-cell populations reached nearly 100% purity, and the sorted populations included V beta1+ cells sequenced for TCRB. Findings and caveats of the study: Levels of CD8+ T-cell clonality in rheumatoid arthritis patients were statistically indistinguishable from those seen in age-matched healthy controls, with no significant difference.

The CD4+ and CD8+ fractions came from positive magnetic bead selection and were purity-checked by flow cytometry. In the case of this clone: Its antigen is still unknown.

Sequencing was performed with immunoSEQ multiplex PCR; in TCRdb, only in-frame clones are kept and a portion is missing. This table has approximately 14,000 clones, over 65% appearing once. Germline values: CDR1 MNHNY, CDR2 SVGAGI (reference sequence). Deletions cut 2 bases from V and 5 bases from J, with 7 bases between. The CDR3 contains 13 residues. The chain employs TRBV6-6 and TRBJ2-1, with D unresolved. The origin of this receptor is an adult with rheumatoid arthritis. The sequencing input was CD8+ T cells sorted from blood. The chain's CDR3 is CASSYGQNNEQFF. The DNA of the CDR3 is TGTGCCAGCAGTTACGGCCAGAACAATGAGCAGTTCTTC.